Listed here are 29 T cell receptor beta chains from one sample, sequenced in a study of control samples from healthy donors and cancer patients. Method: immunoSEQ multiplex PCR; TCRdb's copy keeps in-frame clones and lacks some. The table records 75,000 to 90,000 clones, around nine tenths of them present only once. The sequenced material came from blood. The source of these receptors is a man between 45 and 60 years old in good health.

A few counts support this clone. In DNA form, the CDR3 reads TGTGCCAGCAGCCAATCTGGGACAGGGGTAGACTATGGCTACACCTTC. This encodes CASSQSGTGVDYGYTF. The rearrangement uses TRBV4-2 and TRBJ1-2; 10 bases align to TRBD1. Germline V gene data show CDR1 as LGHNA and CDR2 as YNFKEQ. V gave up 2 bases and J gave up 3 bases; unmatched junction bases: 6. The CDR3 totals 16 residues.

V gene TRBV7-2 combines with J gene TRBJ2-3, with TRBD2 identical over 9 bases. Germline V gene data show CDR1 as SGHTA and CDR2 as FQGNSA. Trimming removed 5 bases from V and 1 base from J; junction bases left unmatched: 4. This CDR3 spans 15 amino acids. The CDR3 is CASSRGGAGTDTQYF. The CDR3 DNA reads TGTGCCAGCAGCCGCGGGGGGGCGGGCACAGATACGCAGTATTTT.

The V call is TRBV2, the J call TRBJ1-6; D unresolved. The V end was cut by 6 bases, the J end by 0 bases, with 9 bases between. CDR3 length: 15 residues. The germline CDR1 and CDR2 sequences are SNHLY and FYNNEI. CDR3 DNA: TGTGCCAGCAGGGTAGAGAGCTCCTATAATTCACCCCTCCACTTT. Amino acids: CASRVESSYNSPLHF.

The V gene is TRBV27, the J gene TRBJ2-7, with a weak D call TRBD2 (7 bases). This CDR3 spans 13 amino acids. Germline assignment: CDR1 MNHEY and CDR2 SMNVEV (reference sequence). Trimming left V 8 bases short and J 7 bases short, with 18 bases between. The CDR3 sequence is CASGTRGAWEQYF. The CDR3 nucleotides are TGTGCCAGCGGGACCCGGGGGGCCTGGGAGCAGTACTTC.

This clone was counted between two and nine times. CDR3 DNA: TGTGCCAGCAGCTTAGGGGGGCCGAGCGGCTACACCTTC. It specifies CASSLGGPSGYTF. This sequence joins TRBV2 and TRBJ1-2, with a possible D match to TRBD1 (6 bases). V shed 6 bases and J shed 8 bases, with 16 bases lying between them. The V gene's germline CDR1 is SNHLY and CDR2 FYNNEI. The CDR3 covers 13 residues.

The genes are TRBV4-3 and TRBJ2-7, with 8 nucleotides matching TRBD2. After removal of 0 bases from V and 4 bases from J, the junction contained 8 bases not matched to a gene. This CDR3 spans 16 amino acids. CDR1 LGHNA and CDR2 YSLEER come from the germline V gene. This CDR3 reads CASSQDRGSGDYEQYF. The CDR3 nucleotides read TGCGCCAGCAGCCAAGATCGGGGTAGCGGGGATTACGAGCAGTACTTC.

This chain links TRBV5-5 with TRBJ2-2, with 7 bases matching TRBD2. The trim removed 3 bases at V and 0 bases at J, leaving 5 bases unmatched. This CDR3 region has 16 residues. CDR1 and CDR2 (germline): SGHKS, YYEKEE (reference sequence). The CDR3 DNA reads TGTGCCAGCAGCTCATGGGACTACTCGAACACCGGGGAGCTGTTTTTT. It encodes CASSSWDYSNTGELFF.

The J gene is TRBJ1-2, the V gene TRBV2; 7 bases match TRBD1. The CDR3 runs 13 residues. J was trimmed by 2 bases and V by 4 bases; bases with no gene match: 1. Germline CDR1 SNHLY, CDR2 FYNNEI. The CDR3 sequence is CASSGTGNYGYTF. In DNA, the CDR3 is TGTGCCAGCAGTGGGACAGGCAACTATGGCTACACCTTC.

The chain combines TRBV2 with TRBJ1-5; D is unresolved. Germline values: CDR1 SNHLY, CDR2 FYNNEI. CDR3 length: 15 residues. The CDR3 spells CATREGSQGNQPQHF. CDR3 sequence (DNA): TGTGCAACGAGGGAGGGCTCGCAAGGCAATCAGCCCCAGCATTTT.

The V and J genes are TRBV11-2 and TRBJ1-2; D is undetermined. CDR3 size: 15 residues. Trimming took 0 bases from V and 4 from J, leaving 12 bases between them. Germline CDR1 SGHAT, CDR2 FQNNGV. The DNA of the CDR3 is TGTGCCAGCAGCTTAGATAATTGGACGGTCTATGGCTACACCTTC. Amino acid sequence: CASSLDNWTVYGYTF.

The chain joins TRBV6-5 to TRBJ2-5; D is possibly TRBD1 (6 bases). V was pared by 2 bases and J by 5 bases, with 9 bases between. The germline CDR1 and CDR2 sequences are MNHEY and SVGAGI. The CDR3 spans 13 residues. The CDR3 DNA follows: TGTGCCAGCAGTTACGGGGGCACGGAGACCCAGTACTTC. The encoded protein is CASSYGGTETQYF.

This clone has only a few counts. The chain couples TRBV14 to TRBJ2-7, with 9 nucleotides matching TRBD1. Per the germline V gene, CDR1 is SGHDN and CDR2 is FVKESK. V lost 4 bases to trimming and J lost 5 bases; unmatched junction nucleotides: 6. The CDR3 has 14 residues. DNA of the CDR3: TGTGCCAGCAGCCCCACCGGGACAGGGAACGAGCAGTACTTC. The encoded protein is CASSPTGTGNEQYF.

This clone has only one observation. V and J are TRBV5-1 and TRBJ2-7, with TRBD1 matching over 10 bases. The V and J ends lost 4 bases and 2 bases, in that order; junction bases with no gene match: 3. There are 14 residues in the CDR3. Germline V gene data show CDR1 as SGHRS and CDR2 as YFSETQ. The CDR3: CASSHGQGAYEQYF. CDR3 nucleotide sequence: TGCGCCAGCAGCCATGGACAGGGGGCCTACGAGCAGTACTTC.

V gene TRBV7-8 combines with J gene TRBJ2-2; 10 bases match TRBD2. V trimming: 5 bases; J trimming: 0 bases; junction bases outside the gene matches: 6. The CDR3 runs 17 residues. CDR1 and CDR2 from the germline V gene are SGHVS and FQNEAQ. CDR3 sequence: CASSPPGLAANTGELFF. The CDR3 coding sequence is TGTGCCAGCAGCCCGCCTGGACTAGCGGCGAACACCGGGGAGCTGTTTTTT. Full variable domain (remainder filled in from reference TRBV7-8 and TRBJ2-2): GAGVSQSPRYKVAKRGQDVALRCDPISGHVSLFWYQQALGQGPEFLTYFQNEAQLDKSGLPSDRFFAERPEGSVSTLKIQRTQQEDSAVYLCASSPPGLAANTGELFFGEGSRLTVL.

V gene TRBV30 combines with J gene TRBJ2-2; D remains ambiguous. The CDR3 is made up of 11 amino acids. Germline assignment: CDR1 GTSNPN and CDR2 SVGIG (reference sequence). Trimming removed 0 bases from V and 7 bases from J, with 3 bases in between. The CDR3 sequence is CAWSVLGELFF. Written as DNA, the CDR3 is TGTGCCTGGAGTGTACTCGGGGAGCTGTTTTTT.

The gene calls are TRBV6-2 or TRBV6-3 and TRBJ2-7; D possibly matches TRBD1 or TRBD2 (5 bases each). In germline, CDR1 is MNHEY, CDR2 SVGEGT. V was clipped by 3 bases and J by 0 bases, with 9 bases between them. The length of the CDR3 is 14 residues. The CDR3 loop reads CASSYGGPSYEQYF. In DNA form, the CDR3 reads TGTGCCAGCAGTTATGGGGGACCCTCCTACGAGCAGTACTTC.

The chain joins TRBV27 to TRBJ2-7; TRBD1 is a possible D gene (6 bases). Trimming removed 2 bases from V and 2 bases from J, with 13 bases in between. The length of the CDR3 is 15 residues. Germline lookup yields CDR1 MNHEY and CDR2 SMNVEV (reference sequence). In nucleotides, the CDR3 is TGTGCCAGCAGTTTAAGGGGGACCGGGGCCTACGAGCAGTACTTC. It translates to CASSLRGTGAYEQYF.

This chain connects TRBV7-2 to TRBJ1-6, with TRBD1 as a possible D gene (6 bases). This CDR3 has 12 amino acids. V was pared by 5 bases and J by 14 bases, with 13 bases between. The V gene's germline CDR1 is SGHTA and CDR2 FQGNSA. Here the CDR3 DNA reads TGTGCCAGCAGCCGACAGGTCAGGGCCCTCCACTTT. Translated, it gives CASSRQVRALHF.

The rearrangement links TRBV11-2 to TRBJ1-5, with D unclear. Germline loops: CDR1 SGHAT, CDR2 FQNNGV. V shed 2 bases and J shed 3 bases, with 8 bases lying between them. This CDR3 is 14 amino acids long. DNA of the CDR3: TGTGCCAGCAGCTTACTGGCGATCAATCAGCCCCAGCATTTT. It codes for CASSLLAINQPQHF.

The chain uses TRBV19 and TRBJ1-6; possibly TRBD1 for D (5 bases). This CDR3 has 13 residues. The germline gives CDR1 LNHDA, CDR2 SQIVND (reference sequence). Trimming cost V 0 bases and J 10 bases, with 7 bases left between them. The CDR3 protein is CASSIETGSPLHF. CDR3 sequence (DNA): TGTGCCAGTAGTATAGAAACAGGCTCACCCCTCCACTTT. The full variable domain, its missing parts supplied by reference TRBV19 and TRBJ1-6, is DGGITQSPKYLFRKEGQNVTLSCEQNLNHDAMYWYRQDPGQGLRLIYYSQIVNDFQKGDIAEGYSVSREKKESFPLTVTSAQKNPTAFYLCASSIETGSPLHFGNGTRLTVT.

The V and J genes are TRBV6-5 and TRBJ1-2, with a weak D call TRBD1 (6 bases). Between the trimmed V and J ends, which lost 2 bases and 3 bases, there was a span of 10 bases. Germline V gene data show CDR1 as MNHEY and CDR2 as SVGAGI. The CDR3 runs 14 residues. CDR3 residues: CASSYHKGDYGYTF. The CDR3 DNA sequence: TGTGCCAGCAGTTACCACAAGGGGGACTATGGCTACACCTTC.

V is TRBV6-6 and J is TRBJ1-4, with D unclear. Germline CDR1 MNHNY, CDR2 SVGAGI (reference sequence). Trimming took off 0 bases at V and 7 bases at J, with 3 bases between the two ends. The CDR3 is 12 amino acids. CDR3 sequence reads: CASSYSSEKLFF. The CDR3 coding sequence is TGTGCCAGCAGTTACTCGAGTGAAAAACTGTTTTTT.

CDR3 in amino acids: CASSQEQGGGYEQYF. The CDR3 nucleotides are TGCGCCAGCAGCCAAGAACAGGGAGGGGGTTACGAGCAGTACTTC. The rearrangement joins TRBV4-3 to TRBJ2-7; tentatively, D is TRBD2 (7 bases). The CDR3 sequence is 15 residues long. Trimming removed 0 bases from V and 4 bases from J, with 13 bases in between. Germline lookup yields CDR1 LGHNA and CDR2 YSLEER.

The chain carries TRBV7-6 and TRBJ2-3; unclear D gene. Trimming shortened V by 1 base and J by 1 base, and 12 bases separated the two germline ends. The CDR3 sequence is 16 residues long. Germline CDR1 and CDR2: SGHVS and FNYEAQ. Here the CDR3 reads CASSLDVYTGTDTQYF. DNA of the CDR3: TGTGCCAGCAGCTTAGACGTATATACTGGCACAGATACGCAGTATTTT.

CDR3 nucleotides: TGTGCCAGCAGCTTCTGGGCCGCGCTCACAGATACGCAGTATTTT. Its protein product is CASSFWAALTDTQYF. The chain uses TRBV7-2 and TRBJ2-3; no definite D call. This CDR3 comprises 15 residues. The V gene lost 3 bases and the J gene lost 2 bases, with 12 bases spanning the gap. Germline-derived CDR1 and CDR2 are SGHTA and FQGNSA.

The chain uses TRBV11-3 and TRBJ2-3; no reliable D call. CDR3 size: 11 residues. Trimming cost V 6 bases and J 6 bases, with 7 bases left between them. Germline-derived CDR1 and CDR2 are SGHNT and YENEEA. The DNA for the CDR3 is TGTGCCAGCAGTAGAGAGGATACGCAGTATTTT. Encoded protein: CASSREDTQYF.

The chain is built from TRBV7-6 and TRBJ1-1, with D hard to call. There are 15 residues in the CDR3. Trimming pared 5 bases from V and 4 bases from J, leaving 17 bases between. CDR1 is SGHVS, CDR2 FNYEAQ, per germline. The DNA of the CDR3 is TGTGCCAGCAGCCGGCTGTCGGGGTTATTCACTGAAGCTTTCTTT. This sequence encodes CASSRLSGLFTEAFF.

This chain links TRBV18 with TRBJ1-2; D is unresolved. The CDR3 loop spans 14 amino acids. The V end lost 2 bases, the J end lost 0 bases, and 7 bases lay between the germline ends. From germline, CDR1 is KGHSH and CDR2 LQKENI. The CDR3 region is CASSPIRANYGYTF. For the CDR3, the DNA is TGTGCCAGCTCACCAATTCGGGCTAACTATGGCTACACCTTC.

This chain links TRBV19 with TRBJ2-6, with 9 bases matching TRBD1. J gave up 2 bases and V 6 bases, and 2 bases lay outside the gene matches. From germline, CDR1 is LNHDA and CDR2 SQIVND (reference sequence). There are 15 residues in the CDR3. The CDR3 DNA reads TGTGCCAGTAGCTGGACAGGGGCTGGGGCCAACGTCCTGACTTTC. It encodes CASSWTGAGANVLTF.